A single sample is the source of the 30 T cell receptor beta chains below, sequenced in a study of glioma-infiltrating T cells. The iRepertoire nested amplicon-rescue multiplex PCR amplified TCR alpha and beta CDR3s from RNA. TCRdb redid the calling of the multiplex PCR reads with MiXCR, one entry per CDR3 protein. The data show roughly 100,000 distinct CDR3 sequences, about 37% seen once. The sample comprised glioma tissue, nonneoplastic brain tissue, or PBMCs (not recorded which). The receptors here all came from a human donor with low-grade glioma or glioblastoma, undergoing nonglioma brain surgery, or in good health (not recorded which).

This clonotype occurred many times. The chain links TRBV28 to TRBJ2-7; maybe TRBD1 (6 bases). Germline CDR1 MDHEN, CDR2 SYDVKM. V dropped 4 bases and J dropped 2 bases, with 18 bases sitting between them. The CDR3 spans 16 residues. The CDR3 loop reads CASSYRDTHIPYEQYF. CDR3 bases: TGTGCCAGCAGTTACCGGGACACCCACATACCCTACGAGCAGTACTTC.

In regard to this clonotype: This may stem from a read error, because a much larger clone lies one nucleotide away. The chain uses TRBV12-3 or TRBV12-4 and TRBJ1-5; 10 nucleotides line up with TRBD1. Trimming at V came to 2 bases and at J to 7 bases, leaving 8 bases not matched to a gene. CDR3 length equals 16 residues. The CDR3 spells CASSLSDRGTRQPQHF. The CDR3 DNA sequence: TGTGCCAGCAGTTTATCGGACAGGGGGACGAGGCAGCCCCAGCATTTT.

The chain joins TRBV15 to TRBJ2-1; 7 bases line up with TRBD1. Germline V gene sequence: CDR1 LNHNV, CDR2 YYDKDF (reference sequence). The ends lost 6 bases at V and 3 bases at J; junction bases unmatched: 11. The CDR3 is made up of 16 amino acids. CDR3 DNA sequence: TGTGCCACCAGAAGGGACCCGGGACAGCGCTACAATGAGCAGTTCTTC. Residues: CATRRDPGQRYNEQFF. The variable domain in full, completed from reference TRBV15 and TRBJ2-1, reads DAMVIQNPRYQVTQFGKPVTLSCSQTLNHNVMYWYQQKSSQAPKLLFHYYDKDFNNEADTPDNFQSRRPNTSFCFLDIRSPGLGDTAMYLCATRRDPGQRYNEQFFGPGTRLTVL.

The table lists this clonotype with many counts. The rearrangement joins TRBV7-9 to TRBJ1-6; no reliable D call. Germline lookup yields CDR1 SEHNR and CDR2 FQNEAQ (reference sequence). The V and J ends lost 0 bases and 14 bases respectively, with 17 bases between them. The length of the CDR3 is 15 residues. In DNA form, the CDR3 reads TGTGCCAGCAGCTTAGCCACAGCAAGCCGTGGAACCCTCCACTTT. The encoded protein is CASSLATASRGTLHF.

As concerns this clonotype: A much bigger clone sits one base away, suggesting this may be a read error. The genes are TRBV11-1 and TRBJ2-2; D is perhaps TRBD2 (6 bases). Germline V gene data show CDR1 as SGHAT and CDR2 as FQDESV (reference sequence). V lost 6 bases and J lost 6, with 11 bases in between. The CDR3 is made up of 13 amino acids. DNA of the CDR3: TGTGCCAGCAGACATGGCGGGGCCGGGGAGCTGTTTTTT. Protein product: CASRHGGAGELFF.

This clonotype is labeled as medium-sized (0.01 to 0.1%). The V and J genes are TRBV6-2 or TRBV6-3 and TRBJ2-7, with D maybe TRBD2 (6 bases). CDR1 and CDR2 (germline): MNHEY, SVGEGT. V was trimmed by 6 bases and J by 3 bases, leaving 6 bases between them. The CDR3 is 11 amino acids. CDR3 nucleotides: TGTGCCAGCAGGCGGGGCTACGAGCAGTACTTC. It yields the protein CASRRGYEQYF.

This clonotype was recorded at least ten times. CDR3 nucleotide sequence: TGCAGCGTTGACTCTGGGGACACCATATATTTT. It yields the protein CSVDSGDTIYF. The V and J genes are TRBV29-1 and TRBJ1-3; D unclear. Germline CDR1 reads SQVTM; CDR2 reads ANQGSEA. This CDR3 is 11 amino acids long. Trimming left V 3 bases short and J 8 bases short, with 8 bases between. Filled out from reference TRBV29-1 and TRBJ1-3, the complete variable domain reads SAVISQKPSRDICQRGTSLTIQCQVDSQVTMMFWYRQQPGQSLTLIATANQGSEATYESGFVIDKFPISRPNLTFSTLTVSNMSPEDSSIYLCSVDSGDTIYFGEGSWLTVV.

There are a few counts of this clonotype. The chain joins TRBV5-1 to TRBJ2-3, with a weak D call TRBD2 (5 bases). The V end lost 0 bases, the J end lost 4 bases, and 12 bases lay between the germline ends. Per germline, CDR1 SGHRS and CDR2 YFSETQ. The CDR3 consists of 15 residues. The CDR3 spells CASSLGGLRADTQYF. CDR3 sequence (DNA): TGCGCCAGCAGCTTGGGTGGTCTGCGGGCAGATACGCAGTATTTT.

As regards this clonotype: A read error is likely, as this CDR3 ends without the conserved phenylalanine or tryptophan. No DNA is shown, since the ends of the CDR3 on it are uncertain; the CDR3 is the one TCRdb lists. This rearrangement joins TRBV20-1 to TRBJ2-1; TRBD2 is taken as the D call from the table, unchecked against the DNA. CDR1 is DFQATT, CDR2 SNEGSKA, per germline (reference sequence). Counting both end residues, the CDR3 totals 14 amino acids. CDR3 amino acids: CSASRLAGYNERFL.

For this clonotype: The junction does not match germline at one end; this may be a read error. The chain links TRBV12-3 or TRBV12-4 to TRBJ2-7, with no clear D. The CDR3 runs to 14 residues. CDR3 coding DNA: TGTGCCAGCAGTTTTGGCTGGAGTGTATACGAGCAGTGCTTC. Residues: CASSFGWSVYEQCF.

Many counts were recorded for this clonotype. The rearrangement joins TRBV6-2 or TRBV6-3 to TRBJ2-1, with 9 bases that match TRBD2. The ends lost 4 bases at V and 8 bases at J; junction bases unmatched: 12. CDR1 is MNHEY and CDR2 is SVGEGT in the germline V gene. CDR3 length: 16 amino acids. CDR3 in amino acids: CASSSGRAGGRDEQFF. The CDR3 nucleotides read TGTGCCAGCAGTTCGGGTAGAGCGGGGGGAAGGGATGAGCAGTTCTTC.

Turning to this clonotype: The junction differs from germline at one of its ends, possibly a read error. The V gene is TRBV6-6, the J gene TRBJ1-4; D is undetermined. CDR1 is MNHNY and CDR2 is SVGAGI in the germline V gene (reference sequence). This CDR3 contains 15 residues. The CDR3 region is CAGSYQGRANEKLFF. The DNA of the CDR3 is TGTGCCGGCAGTTACCAAGGGCGTGCTAATGAAAAACTGTTTTTT.

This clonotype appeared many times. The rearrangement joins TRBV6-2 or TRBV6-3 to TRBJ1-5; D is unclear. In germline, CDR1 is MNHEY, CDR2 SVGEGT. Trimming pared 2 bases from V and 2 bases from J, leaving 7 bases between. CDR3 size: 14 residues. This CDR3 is CASSYRAGNQPQHF. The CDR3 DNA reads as TGTGCCAGCAGTTACAGGGCGGGCAATCAGCCCCAGCATTTT.

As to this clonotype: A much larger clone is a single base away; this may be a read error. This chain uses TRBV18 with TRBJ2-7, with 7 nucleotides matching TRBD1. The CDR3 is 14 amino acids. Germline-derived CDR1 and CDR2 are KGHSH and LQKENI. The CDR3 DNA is TGTGCCAGCTCACCAGGGACAGAAACCTACGATCAGTACTTC. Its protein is CASSPGTETYDQYF.

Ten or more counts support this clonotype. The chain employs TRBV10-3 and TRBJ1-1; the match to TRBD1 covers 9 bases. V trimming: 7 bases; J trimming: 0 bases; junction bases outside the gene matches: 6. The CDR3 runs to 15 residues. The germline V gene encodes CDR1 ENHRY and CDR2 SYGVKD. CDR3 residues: CAITPGDRVNTEAFF. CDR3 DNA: TGTGCCATCACCCCGGGGGACAGGGTGAACACTGAAGCTTTCTTT.

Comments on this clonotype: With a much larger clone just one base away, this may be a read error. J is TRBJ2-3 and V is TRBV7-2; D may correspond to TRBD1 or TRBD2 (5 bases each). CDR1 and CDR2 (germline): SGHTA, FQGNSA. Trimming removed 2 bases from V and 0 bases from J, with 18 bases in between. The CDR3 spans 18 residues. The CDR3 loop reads CASSLKGWGSSSTDTQYF. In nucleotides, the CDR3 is TGTGCCAGCAGCTTAAAGGGGTGGGGGTCTTCTAGCACAGATACGCAGTATTTT.

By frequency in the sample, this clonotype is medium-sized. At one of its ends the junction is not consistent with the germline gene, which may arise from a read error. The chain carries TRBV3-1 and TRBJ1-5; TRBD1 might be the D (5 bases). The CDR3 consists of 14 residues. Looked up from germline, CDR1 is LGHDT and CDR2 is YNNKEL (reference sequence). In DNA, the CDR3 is TGCGCCAGCAGTACCGGGGACAGCAATCAGCCCCAGCATTTT. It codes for CASSTGDSNQPQHF.

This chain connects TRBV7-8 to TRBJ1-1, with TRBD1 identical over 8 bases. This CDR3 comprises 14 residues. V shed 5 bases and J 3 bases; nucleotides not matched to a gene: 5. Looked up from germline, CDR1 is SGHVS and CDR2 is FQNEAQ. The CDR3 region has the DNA TGTGCCAGCAGCAGCGGACAGGGCTACACTGAAGCTTTCTTT. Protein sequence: CASSSGQGYTEAFF.

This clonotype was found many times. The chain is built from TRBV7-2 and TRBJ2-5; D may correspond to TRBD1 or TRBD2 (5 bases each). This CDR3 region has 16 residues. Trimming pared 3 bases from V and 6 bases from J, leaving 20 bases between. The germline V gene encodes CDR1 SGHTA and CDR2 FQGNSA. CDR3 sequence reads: CASSFLLWDPKKTQYF. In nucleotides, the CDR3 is TGTGCCAGCAGCTTTCTCCTTTGGGACCCAAAGAAGACCCAGTACTTC.

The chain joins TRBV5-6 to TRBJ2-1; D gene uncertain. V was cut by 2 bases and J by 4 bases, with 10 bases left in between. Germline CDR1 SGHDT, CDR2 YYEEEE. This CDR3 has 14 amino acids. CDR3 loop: CASSFASAYNEQFF. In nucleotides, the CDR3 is TGTGCCAGCAGCTTCGCCTCGGCATACAATGAGCAGTTCTTC.

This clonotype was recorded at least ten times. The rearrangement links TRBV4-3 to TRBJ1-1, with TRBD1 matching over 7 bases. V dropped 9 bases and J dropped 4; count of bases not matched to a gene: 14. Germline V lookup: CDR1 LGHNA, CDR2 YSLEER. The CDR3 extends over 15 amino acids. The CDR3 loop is CASRGSRGLSTEAFF. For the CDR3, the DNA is TGCGCCAGTAGAGGGAGTAGGGGGCTGAGCACTGAAGCTTTCTTT.

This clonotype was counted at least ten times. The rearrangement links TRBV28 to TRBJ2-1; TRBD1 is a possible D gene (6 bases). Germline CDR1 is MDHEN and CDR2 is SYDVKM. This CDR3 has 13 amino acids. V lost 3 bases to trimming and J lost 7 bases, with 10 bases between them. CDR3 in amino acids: CASSFGQGNEQFF. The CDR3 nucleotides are TGTGCCAGCAGTTTCGGTCAGGGGAATGAGCAGTTCTTC.

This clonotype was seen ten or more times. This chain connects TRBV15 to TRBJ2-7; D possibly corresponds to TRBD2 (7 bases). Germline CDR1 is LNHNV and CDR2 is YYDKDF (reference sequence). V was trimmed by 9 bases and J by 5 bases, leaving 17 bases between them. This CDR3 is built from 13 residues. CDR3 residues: CATQEGGRDEQYF. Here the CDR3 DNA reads TGTGCCACTCAGGAGGGGGGGAGGGACGAGCAGTACTTC.

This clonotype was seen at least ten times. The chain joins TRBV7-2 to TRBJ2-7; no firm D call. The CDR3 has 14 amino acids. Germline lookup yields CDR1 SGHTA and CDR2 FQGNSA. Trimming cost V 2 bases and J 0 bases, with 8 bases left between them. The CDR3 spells CASSLIHNSYEQYF. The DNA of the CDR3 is TGTGCCAGCAGCTTAATCCACAACTCCTACGAGCAGTACTTC.

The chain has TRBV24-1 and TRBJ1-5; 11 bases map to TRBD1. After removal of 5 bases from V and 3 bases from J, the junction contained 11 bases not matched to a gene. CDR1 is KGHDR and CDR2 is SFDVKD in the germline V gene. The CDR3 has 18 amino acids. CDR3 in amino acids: CATSGYPGDRGNNQPQHF. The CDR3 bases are TGTGCCACCAGTGGTTATCCCGGGGACAGGGGGAACAATCAGCCCCAGCATTTT.

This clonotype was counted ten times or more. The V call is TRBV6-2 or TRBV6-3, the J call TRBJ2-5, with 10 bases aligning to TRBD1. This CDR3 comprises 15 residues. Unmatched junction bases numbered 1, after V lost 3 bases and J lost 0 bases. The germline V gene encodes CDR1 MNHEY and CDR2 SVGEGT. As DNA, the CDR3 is TGTGCCAGCAGTTATGGGACAGGGGACCAAGAGACCCAGTACTTC. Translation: CASSYGTGDQETQYF.

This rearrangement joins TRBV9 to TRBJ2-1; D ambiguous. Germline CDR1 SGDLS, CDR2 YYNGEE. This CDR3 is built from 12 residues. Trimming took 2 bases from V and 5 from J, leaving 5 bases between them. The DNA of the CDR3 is TGTGCCAGCAGCGTTCTCGACAATGAGCAGTTCTTC. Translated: CASSVLDNEQFF. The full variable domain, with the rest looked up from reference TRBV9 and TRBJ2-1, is DSGVTQTPKHLITATGQRVTLRCSPRSGDLSVYWYQQSLDQGLQFLIQYYNGEERAKGNILERFSAQQFPDLHSELNLSSLELGDSALYFCASSVLDNEQFFGPGTRLTVL.

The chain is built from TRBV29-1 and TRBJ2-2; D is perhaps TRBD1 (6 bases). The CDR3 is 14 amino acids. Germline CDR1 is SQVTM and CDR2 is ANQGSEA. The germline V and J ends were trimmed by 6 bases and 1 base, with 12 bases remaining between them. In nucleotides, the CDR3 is TGCAGCGTCCAGATGACAGGGAACACCGGGGAGCTGTTTTTT. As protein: CSVQMTGNTGELFF.

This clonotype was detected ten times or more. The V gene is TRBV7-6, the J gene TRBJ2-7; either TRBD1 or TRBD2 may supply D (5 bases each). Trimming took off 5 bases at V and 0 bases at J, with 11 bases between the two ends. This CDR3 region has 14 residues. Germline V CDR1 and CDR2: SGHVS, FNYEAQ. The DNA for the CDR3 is TGTGCCAGCAGCCACCGGGACGGCTCCTACGAGCAGTACTTC. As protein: CASSHRDGSYEQYF.

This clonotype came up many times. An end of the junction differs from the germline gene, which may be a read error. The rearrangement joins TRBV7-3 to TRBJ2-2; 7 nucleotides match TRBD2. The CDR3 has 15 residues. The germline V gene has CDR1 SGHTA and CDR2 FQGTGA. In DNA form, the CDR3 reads TGTGCCAGCAGCCAGGCTAGCGGAGCCACCGCGGAGCTGTTTTTT. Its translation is CASSQASGATAELFF.